This paragraph reports one TCR beta chain. Its antigen is unknown. The primer mix had 60 Vbeta and 13 Jbeta primers. Assay: immunoSEQ multiplex PCR; the TCRdb copy retains only in-frame clones and omits some. The sample carries roughly 100,000 clones, approximately 87% recorded once. As for the donors, each was a healthy bone marrow donor. The source of the sample is a study of cytomegalovirus exposure and HLA in healthy donors. Study conclusions and caveats: Three CMV-associated chains were confirmed in vitro to be specific for CMV antigens. It was only CMV serostatus that was available as immune exposure information. Reportedly, a later analysis found an Asian-associated ancestry cluster had fewer N-insertions than the roughly 700-donor mean.

The CDR3 covers 14 residues. V was pared by 7 bases and J by 5 bases, with 17 bases between. Germline lookup yields CDR1 SNHLY and CDR2 FYNNEI. The J gene is TRBJ1-1, the V gene TRBV2; D is ambiguous. The receptor was derived from a man aged 40-49 years in good health and CMV-seronegative. Sequencing was done on a sample of PBMCs. The CDR3 nucleotides read TGTGCCAGCACGACCGATTCGGGAGGAACTGAAGCTTTCTTT. Encoded protein: CASTTDSGGTEAFF.